This T cell receptor (beta chain) appears in the sequencing data of a study of vaccination and CD4 T cells after COVID-19. Study details: Nasal swab PCR had detected SARS-CoV-2 in convalescent patients, several mild and one severe. Investigators stimulated cells with overlapping spike peptides drawn from SARS-CoV-2, HCoV-NL63, HCoV-OC43 and HCoV-229E. Study observations and caveats: Within the convalescent patients, spike mono-reactivity was found in 304 of 307 vaccine-specific clones.

The CDR3 contains 15 residues. With 4 bases removed from V and 6 bases from J, the gap between germline ends came to 14 bases. Germline V gene sequence: CDR1 SGHNT, CDR2 YYREEE (reference sequence). Treatment noted: roughly 11-day PBMC culture with coronavirus spike peptide pools or control peptides (ViraFEST assay). Using peptide pools, antigen-specific T cells were expanded in ViraFEST before TCRs were sequenced. This clonotype was seen more than once but under ten times. What it recognizes is unknown. Researchers used the Oncomine TCR Beta short-read assay to sequence DNA from cultured CD4+ T cells. One entry per CDR3 protein results from TCRdb running MiXCR on the PCR reads. The sample has 15,000 or so distinct CDR3 sequences; 40% to 60% are singletons.

The chain uses TRBV5-4 and TRBJ1-6, with D uncertain. The clonotype originates from a human donor with COVID-19. Sequenced here: cultured CD4+ T cells from blood, sampled after SARS-CoV-2 vaccination. CDR3 nucleotide sequence: TGTGCCAGCAGCCTGGGGTTAGAGGGTAATTCACCCCTCCACTTT. It encodes CASSLGLEGNSPLHF.